The 23 T cell receptor beta chains in this list originate from one sample, sequenced in a study of spatial heterogeneity in lung cancer. TCRdb reanalysed the 5' RACE reads using MiXCR and keeps one entry per CDR3 protein. In the table there are about 78,000 distinct CDR3 sequences, 8% of which are singletons. Time point in this sample: sample taken at primary tumor resection. The sample consisted of PBMCs, taken at surgery. These receptors all come from a male donor with early-stage non-small cell lung cancer.

V gene TRBV7-8 combines with J gene TRBJ2-1; D uncertain. Deletions cut 1 base from V and 8 bases from J, with 12 bases between. This CDR3 is built from 14 residues. CDR1 SGHVS and CDR2 FQNEAQ come from the germline V gene. The CDR3 loop is CASSLGSRQHEQFF. CDR3 DNA sequence: TGTGCCAGCAGCTTAGGTTCCAGGCAGCATGAGCAGTTCTTC.

In its sample, this clonotype was seen many times. The rearrangement links TRBV4-1 to TRBJ2-6, with D possibly TRBD1 on 5 matching bases. Trimming took off 4 bases at V and 1 base at J, with 8 bases between the two ends. Germline assignment: CDR1 MGHRA and CDR2 YSYEKL. There are 15 residues in the CDR3. Written as DNA, the CDR3 is TGCGCCAGCAGCCTGGCAGGGTCTGGGGCCAACGTCCTGACTTTC. The encoded protein is CASSLAGSGANVLTF.

This clonotype was counted at least ten times. The CDR3 DNA sequence: TGCAGCGTCCTGCCGGGGGAAGGGTCCGGGGAGCTGTTTTTT. Translated: CSVLPGEGSGELFF. The rearrangement links TRBV29-1 to TRBJ2-2; perhaps TRBD2 as D (6 bases). CDR1 and CDR2 (germline): SQVTM, ANQGSEA. The CDR3 covers 14 residues. V was cut by 6 bases and J by 6 bases, with 17 bases left in between.

The table lists this clonotype with many counts. The gene calls are TRBV20-1 and TRBJ2-5, with 14 bases fitting TRBD2. The length of the CDR3 is 16 residues. V gave up 0 bases and J gave up 2 bases; unmatched junction bases: 2. From germline, CDR1 is DFQATT and CDR2 SNEGSKA (reference sequence). CDR3 region: CSARDGLAGGQETQYF. The CDR3 DNA reads as TGCAGTGCTAGAGACGGACTAGCGGGAGGTCAAGAGACCCAGTACTTC.

This clonotype was observed a single time. V usage is TRBV29-1 and J usage is TRBJ2-5; D may be TRBD1 or TRBD2 (5 bases each). This CDR3 contains 12 residues. V gave up 3 bases and J gave up 2 bases, with 7 bases separating them. Germline CDR1 reads SQVTM; CDR2 reads ANQGSEA. CDR3 sequence: CSVDEGQETQYF. The DNA of the CDR3 is TGCAGCGTTGATGAGGGGCAAGAGACCCAGTACTTC.

The chain links TRBV20-1 to TRBJ2-7; D is perhaps TRBD2 (6 bases). Looked up from germline, CDR1 is DFQATT and CDR2 is SNEGSKA (reference sequence). V was shortened by 3 bases and J by 5 bases, with 17 bases between the two germline ends. The CDR3 consists of 14 residues. CDR3 residues: CSASVREKVHEQYF. Written as DNA, the CDR3 is TGCAGTGCTAGTGTCCGGGAGAAGGTCCACGAGCAGTACTTC.

This clonotype was seen more than once but under ten times. The V call is TRBV3-1, the J call TRBJ2-3; 8 nucleotides align to TRBD2. The CDR3 has 17 amino acids. Germline CDR1 and CDR2: LGHDT and YNNKEL (reference sequence). With V trimmed by 2 bases and J by 1 base, 8 bases remained unmatched. The CDR3 bases are TGTGCCAGCAGCCAAACGCAGCCAGCGGGGGGCACAGATACGCAGTATTTT. Encoded protein: CASSQTQPAGGTDTQYF.

This clonotype was seen many times. CDR3 region: CASSPSGSTDTQYF. As DNA, the CDR3 is TGTGCCAGCAGCCCGAGCGGGAGCACAGATACGCAGTATTTT. The chain recombines TRBV4-2 with TRBJ2-3, with D possibly TRBD2 on 6 matching bases. CDR1 and CDR2 (germline): LGHNA, YNFKEQ. Between the trimmed V and J ends, which lost 4 bases and 0 bases, there was a span of 8 bases. This CDR3 is 14 amino acids long.

The chain is built from TRBV6-5 and TRBJ2-3; D is possibly TRBD2 (5 bases). CDR3 length: 17 amino acids. Trimming shortened V by 7 bases and J by 2 bases, and 22 bases separated the two germline ends. Germline loops: CDR1 MNHEY, CDR2 SVGAGI. This chain's CDR3 is CASTATWGAPSTDTQYF. The CDR3 DNA reads as TGTGCCAGCACCGCCACGTGGGGAGCGCCATCCACAGATACGCAGTATTTT.

This clonotype has just a few counts. The chain recombines TRBV9 with TRBJ2-3; the D gene is possibly TRBD1 (5 bases). Germline V gene sequence: CDR1 SGDLS, CDR2 YYNGEE. Trimming took off 0 bases at V and 6 bases at J, with 11 bases between the two ends. This CDR3 has 14 residues. Written as DNA, the CDR3 is TGTGCCAGCAGCGTAGTAGGGGTTTTTGATACGCAGTATTTT. Its protein product is CASSVVGVFDTQYF.

The table lists this clonotype with many counts. The V gene is TRBV12-3 or TRBV12-4, the J gene TRBJ1-1; D remains unclear. This CDR3 region has 14 residues. Between the trimmed V and J ends, which lost 6 bases and 0 bases, there was a span of 11 bases. The CDR3 DNA follows: TGTGCCAGCAGCTTCGTGTTGGTGAACACTGAAGCTTTCTTT. Translation gives CASSFVLVNTEAFF.

This clonotype has a count of ten or more. One end of the junction varies from germline; a read error may be responsible. In DNA, the CDR3 is TGCAGTGCTAGAGAAAGGGACAGGGTCGGCCAAGAGGACTTC. Translating it yields CSARERDRVGQEDF. This rearrangement joins TRBV20-1 to TRBJ2-7; 9 bases align to TRBD1. The CDR3 is made up of 14 amino acids. Germline V gives CDR1 DFQATT, CDR2 SNEGSKA (reference sequence).

This clonotype was counted between two and nine times. CDR3 sequence (DNA): TGTGCCAGCAGTTACGGGACAGGTTCTGGGTATGGCTACACCTTC. Residues: CASSYGTGSGYGYTF. V is TRBV6-2 or TRBV6-3 and J is TRBJ1-2; 8 bases map to TRBD1. Germline values: CDR1 MNHEY, CDR2 SVGEGT. J was trimmed by 5 bases and V by 2 bases; bases with no gene match: 7. The CDR3 is made up of 15 amino acids.

This chain connects TRBV6-2 or TRBV6-3 to TRBJ2-7, with 7 nucleotides matching TRBD2. CDR1 MNHEY and CDR2 SVGEGT come from the germline V gene. J lost 0 bases, V lost 6 bases, and 5 bases had no gene match. This CDR3 region has 14 residues. The CDR3 bases are TGTGCCAGCAGCCTAGCGGTGAGCTCCTACGAGCAGTACTTC. It codes for CASSLAVSSYEQYF.

This clonotype was observed a few times. V gene TRBV12-5 combines with J gene TRBJ1-2; D is ambiguous. The V gene lost 1 base and the J gene lost 8 bases, with 11 bases spanning the gap. In germline, CDR1 is LGHNT, CDR2 FRNRAP. This CDR3 region has 13 residues. The CDR3 protein is CASGLGRQEGYTF. Written as DNA, the CDR3 is TGTGCTAGTGGTTTGGGACGCCAAGAAGGCTACACCTTC.

The V and J genes are TRBV7-7 and TRBJ2-5; D possibly corresponds to TRBD2 (7 bases). The CDR3 is 13 residues long. Germline V gives CDR1 SSHAT, CDR2 FNYEAQ (reference sequence). Deletions cut 8 bases from V and 4 bases from J, with 14 bases between. The CDR3 DNA reads as TGTGCCAGCTCATCCGCGGGGGCAGAGACCCAGTACTTC. It codes for CASSSAGAETQYF.

This clonotype has at least ten counts. CDR3 bases: TGTGCCAGCACCGAAGTACGGGAGTATGAGCAGTTCTTC. Translated: CASTEVREYEQFF. The chain uses TRBV6-9 and TRBJ2-1; D possibly corresponds to TRBD2 (6 bases). Germline V gives CDR1 MNHGY, CDR2 SVAAGI. The CDR3 extends over 13 amino acids. Trimming removed 7 bases from V and 8 bases from J, with 15 bases in between.

This clonotype was detected many times. This rearrangement joins TRBV20-1 to TRBJ2-3; a possible D gene is TRBD2 (5 bases). The CDR3 has 16 amino acids. Trimming left V 5 bases short and J 3 bases short, with 21 bases between. Germline V gives CDR1 DFQATT, CDR2 SNEGSKA (reference sequence). DNA for the CDR3: TGCAGTGCTGACTATTCCGAGCCCCTCACAACAGATACGCAGTATTTT. It translates to CSADYSEPLTTDTQYF.

This clonotype was detected ten times or more. The rearrangement joins TRBV20-1 to TRBJ1-6; D gene uncertain. CDR3 length equals 16 residues. V dropped 3 bases and J dropped 5 bases, with 17 bases sitting between them. Per the germline V gene, CDR1 is DFQATT and CDR2 is SNEGSKA (reference sequence). The CDR3 coding sequence is TGCAGTGCTAGCCTAGGAGTCGGGTCGGATAATTCACCCCTCCACTTT. It specifies CSASLGVGSDNSPLHF.

This rearrangement joins TRBV5-1 to TRBJ2-1, with 8 positions matching TRBD1. This CDR3 has 17 amino acids. Germline V CDR1 and CDR2: SGHRS, YFSETQ. The V segment lost 1 base and the J segment 3 bases; nucleotides outside the gene matches: 9. The CDR3 coding sequence is TGCGCCAGCAGCTTGATTGCTGTAGGACAGGGCTACAATGAGCAGTTCTTC. Translation gives CASSLIAVGQGYNEQFF.

This rearrangement joins TRBV7-9 to TRBJ2-1, with TRBD1 matching 9 bases. With 1 base clipped from V and 6 bases from J, the junction kept 4 bases outside the gene matches. The CDR3 totals 15 residues. Germline values: CDR1 SEHNR, CDR2 FQNEAQ (reference sequence). The CDR3 DNA follows: TGTGCCAGCAGCTTAGAGGGACAGGGATTCAATGAGCAGTTCTTC. Amino acids: CASSLEGQGFNEQFF. Filled out from reference TRBV7-9 and TRBJ2-1, the complete variable domain reads DTGVSQNPRHKITKRGQNVTFRCDPISEHNRLYWYRQTLGQGPEFLTYFQNEAQLEKSRLLSDRFSAERPKGSFSTLEIQRTEQGDSAMYLCASSLEGQGFNEQFFGPGTRLTVL.

This clonotype occurred a few times. The chain employs TRBV5-1 and TRBJ2-5; the match to TRBD1 covers 12 bases. The J segment lost 4 bases and the V segment lost 4 bases, leaving 8 bases of the junction unmatched. The germline CDR1 and CDR2 sequences are SGHRS and YFSETQ. The CDR3 has 16 amino acids. The CDR3 DNA follows: TGCGCCAGCAGCCCCACGGGACAGGGGGCGTCAGAGACCCAGTACTTC. The encoded protein is CASSPTGQGASETQYF.

The V and J genes are TRBV9 and TRBJ1-3, with D hard to call. The germline V and J ends were trimmed by 1 base and 2 bases, with 4 bases remaining between them. This CDR3 region has 13 residues. Germline V gene lookup returns CDR1 SGDLS and CDR2 YYNGEE. The CDR3 reads CASSVTAGNTIYF. The DNA of the CDR3 is TGTGCCAGCAGCGTAACAGCTGGAAACACCATATATTTT.